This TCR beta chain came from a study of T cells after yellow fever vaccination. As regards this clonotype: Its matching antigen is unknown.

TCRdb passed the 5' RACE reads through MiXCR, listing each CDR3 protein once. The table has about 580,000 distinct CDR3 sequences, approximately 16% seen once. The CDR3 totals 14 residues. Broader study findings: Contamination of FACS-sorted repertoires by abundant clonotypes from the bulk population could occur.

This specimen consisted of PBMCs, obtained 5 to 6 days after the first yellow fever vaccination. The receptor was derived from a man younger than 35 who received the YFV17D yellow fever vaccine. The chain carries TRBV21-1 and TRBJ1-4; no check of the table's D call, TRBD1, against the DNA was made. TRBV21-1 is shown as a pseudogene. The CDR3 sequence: CASPQDRGPEKLFF. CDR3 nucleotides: TGTGCCAGCCCCCAGGACAGGGGCCCCGAAAAACTGTTTTTT.